This T cell receptor beta chain was obtained from a study of blood T cells in healthy people across ages. Per germline, CDR1 SGHTA and CDR2 FQGTGA. The CDR3 consists of 14 residues. V was clipped by 2 bases and J by 1 base, with 8 bases between them. With a J-beta primer mix and a sample-barcoded 5' primer, a second PCR ran roughly 7 to 11 cycles. TCRdb ran MiXCR on the 5' RACE reads and lists one entry per CDR3 protein. Of fewer than 800,000 distinct CDR3 sequences listed, 49% are singletons. Russia was home to the donors, healthy Caucasian individuals aged roughly 6 to 90. The sequencing sample was made of blood. The TCR originated in a woman aged 55 to 70 in good health. V is TRBV7-3 and J is TRBJ1-1; possibly TRBD1 for D (6 bases). Here the CDR3 reads CASSLQGTNTEAFF. CDR3 DNA: TGTGCCAGCAGCTTACAGGGGACGAACACTGAAGCTTTCTTT.